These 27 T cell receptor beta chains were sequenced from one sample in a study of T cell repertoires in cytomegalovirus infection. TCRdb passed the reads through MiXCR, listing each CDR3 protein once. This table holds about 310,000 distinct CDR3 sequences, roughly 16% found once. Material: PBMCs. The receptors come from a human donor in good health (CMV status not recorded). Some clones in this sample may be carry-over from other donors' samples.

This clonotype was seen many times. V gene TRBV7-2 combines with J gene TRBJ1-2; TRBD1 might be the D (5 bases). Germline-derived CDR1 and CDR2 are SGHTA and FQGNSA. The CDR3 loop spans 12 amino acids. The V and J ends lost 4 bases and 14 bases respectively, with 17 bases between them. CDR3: CASSWGLNVKTF. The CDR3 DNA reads TGTGCCAGCAGCTGGGGACTCAACGTTAAGACCTTC.

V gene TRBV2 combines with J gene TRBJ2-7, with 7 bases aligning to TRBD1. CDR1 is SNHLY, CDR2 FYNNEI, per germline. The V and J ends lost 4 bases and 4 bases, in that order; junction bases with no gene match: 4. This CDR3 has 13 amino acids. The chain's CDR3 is CASSVPGQYEQYF. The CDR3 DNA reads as TGTGCCAGCAGTGTTCCGGGACAGTACGAGCAGTACTTC.

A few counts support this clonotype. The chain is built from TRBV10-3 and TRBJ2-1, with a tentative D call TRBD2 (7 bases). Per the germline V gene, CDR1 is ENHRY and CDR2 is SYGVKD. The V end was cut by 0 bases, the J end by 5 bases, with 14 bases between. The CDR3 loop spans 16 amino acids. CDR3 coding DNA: TGTGCCATCAGTGAGTCCTCCGGGGGGCCAAACAATGAGCAGTTCTTC. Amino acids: CAISESSGGPNNEQFF.

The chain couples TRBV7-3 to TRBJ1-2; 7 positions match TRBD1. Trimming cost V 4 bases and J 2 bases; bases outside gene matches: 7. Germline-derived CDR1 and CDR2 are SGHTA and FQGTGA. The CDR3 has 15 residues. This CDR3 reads CASSYPDRRNYGYTF. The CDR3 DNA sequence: TGTGCCAGCAGCTATCCGGACAGGCGGAACTATGGCTACACCTTC.

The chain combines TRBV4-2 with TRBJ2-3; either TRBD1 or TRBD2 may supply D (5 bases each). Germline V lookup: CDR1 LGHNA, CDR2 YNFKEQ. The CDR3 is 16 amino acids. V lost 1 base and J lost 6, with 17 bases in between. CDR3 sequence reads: CASSQASSGPADTQYF. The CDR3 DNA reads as TGTGCCAGCAGCCAAGCGTCGTCGGGGCCGGCGGATACGCAGTATTTT.

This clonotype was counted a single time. CDR3 sequence reads: CASSHRGSLNEKLFF. CDR3 in DNA: TGTGCCAGCAGCCACCGCGGCAGCCTTAATGAAAAACTGTTTTTT. The rearrangement links TRBV28 to TRBJ1-4; no reliable D call. There are 15 residues in the CDR3. V was shortened by 6 bases and J by 4 bases, with 15 bases between the two germline ends. Looked up from germline, CDR1 is MDHEN and CDR2 is SYDVKM.

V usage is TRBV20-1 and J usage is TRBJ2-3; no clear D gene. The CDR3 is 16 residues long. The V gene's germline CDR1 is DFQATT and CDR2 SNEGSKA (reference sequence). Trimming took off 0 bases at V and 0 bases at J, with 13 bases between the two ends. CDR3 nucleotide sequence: TGCAGTGCTAGAGATCACACTCTTGGGAGCACAGATACGCAGTATTTT. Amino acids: CSARDHTLGSTDTQYF.

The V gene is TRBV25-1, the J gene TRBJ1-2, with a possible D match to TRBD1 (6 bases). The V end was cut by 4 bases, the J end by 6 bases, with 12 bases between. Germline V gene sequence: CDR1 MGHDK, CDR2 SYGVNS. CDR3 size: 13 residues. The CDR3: CASSATGFHGYTF. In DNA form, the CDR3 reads TGTGCCAGCAGTGCGACAGGTTTTCATGGCTACACCTTC.

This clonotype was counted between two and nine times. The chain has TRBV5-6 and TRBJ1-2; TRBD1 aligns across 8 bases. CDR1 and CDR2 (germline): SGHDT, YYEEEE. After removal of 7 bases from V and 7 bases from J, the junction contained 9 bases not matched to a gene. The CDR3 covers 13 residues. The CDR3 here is CASQGQAAGGYTF. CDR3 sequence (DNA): TGTGCCAGCCAGGGACAGGCCGCGGGTGGCTACACCTTC.

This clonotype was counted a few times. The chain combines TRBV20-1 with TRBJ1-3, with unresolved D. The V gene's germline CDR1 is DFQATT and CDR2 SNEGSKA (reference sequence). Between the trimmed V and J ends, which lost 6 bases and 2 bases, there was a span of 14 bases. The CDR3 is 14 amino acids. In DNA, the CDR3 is TGCAGTGCCGTCCGGTCGGCTACTGGAAACACCATATATTTT. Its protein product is CSAVRSATGNTIYF.

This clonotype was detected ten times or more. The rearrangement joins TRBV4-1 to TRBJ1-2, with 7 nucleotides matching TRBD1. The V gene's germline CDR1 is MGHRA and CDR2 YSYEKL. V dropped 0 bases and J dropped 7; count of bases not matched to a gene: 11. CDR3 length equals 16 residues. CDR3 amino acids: CASSQEATGSKVGYTF. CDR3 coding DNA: TGCGCCAGCAGCCAAGAGGCGACAGGGAGTAAGGTTGGCTACACCTTC.

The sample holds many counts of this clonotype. The CDR3 region has the DNA TGTGCCAGCAGCCCGGTCGGGGAGGGTAGGGGACAAGAGACCCAGTACTTC. Encoded protein: CASSPVGEGRGQETQYF. The chain joins TRBV12-3 or TRBV12-4 to TRBJ2-5; 7 bases align to TRBD2. The CDR3 totals 17 residues. V gave up 6 bases and J gave up 2 bases; unmatched junction bases: 15.

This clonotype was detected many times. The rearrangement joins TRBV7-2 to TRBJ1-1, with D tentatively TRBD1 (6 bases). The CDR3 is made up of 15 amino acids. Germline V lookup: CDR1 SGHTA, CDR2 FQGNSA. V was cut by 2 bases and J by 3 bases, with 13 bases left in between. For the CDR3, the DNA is TGTGCCAGCAGCTTACGGGTCAGGGGAGACACTGAAGCTTTCTTT. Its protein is CASSLRVRGDTEAFF.

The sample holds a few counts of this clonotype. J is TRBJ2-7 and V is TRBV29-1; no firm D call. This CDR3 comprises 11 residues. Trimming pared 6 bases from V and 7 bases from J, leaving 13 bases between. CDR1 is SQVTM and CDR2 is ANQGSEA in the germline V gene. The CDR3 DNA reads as TGCAGCGTCGTCCTAGTTCTGGAGCAGTACTTC. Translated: CSVVLVLEQYF.

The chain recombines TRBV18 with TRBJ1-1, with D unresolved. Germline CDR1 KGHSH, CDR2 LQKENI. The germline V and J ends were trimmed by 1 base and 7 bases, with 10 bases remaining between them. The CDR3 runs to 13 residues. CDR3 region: CASSPLQEDEAFF. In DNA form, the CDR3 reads TGTGCCAGCTCACCACTTCAGGAGGATGAAGCTTTCTTT.

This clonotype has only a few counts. The CDR3 sequence: CASSPLGTGHGYTF. The CDR3, as DNA: TGCGCCAGCAGCCCCCTCGGGACAGGTCATGGCTACACCTTC. The rearrangement joins TRBV4-1 to TRBJ1-2, with 8 bases aligning to TRBD1. V lost 4 bases, J lost 6 bases, and 7 bases stayed unmatched. Germline values: CDR1 MGHRA, CDR2 YSYEKL. The CDR3 loop spans 14 amino acids.

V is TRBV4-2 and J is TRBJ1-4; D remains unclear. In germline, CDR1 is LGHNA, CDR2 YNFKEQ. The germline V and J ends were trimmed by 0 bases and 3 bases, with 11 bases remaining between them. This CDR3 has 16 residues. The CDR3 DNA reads TGTGCCAGCAGCCAAGATAAGTTTAGGGCTAATGAAAAACTGTTTTTT. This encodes CASSQDKFRANEKLFF.

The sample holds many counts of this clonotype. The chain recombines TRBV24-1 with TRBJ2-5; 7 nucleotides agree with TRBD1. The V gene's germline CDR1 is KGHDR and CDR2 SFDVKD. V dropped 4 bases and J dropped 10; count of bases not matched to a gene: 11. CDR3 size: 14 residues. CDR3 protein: CATSEAGTVRLQYF. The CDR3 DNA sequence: TGTGCCACCAGTGAAGCCGGGACAGTTAGGCTCCAGTACTTC.

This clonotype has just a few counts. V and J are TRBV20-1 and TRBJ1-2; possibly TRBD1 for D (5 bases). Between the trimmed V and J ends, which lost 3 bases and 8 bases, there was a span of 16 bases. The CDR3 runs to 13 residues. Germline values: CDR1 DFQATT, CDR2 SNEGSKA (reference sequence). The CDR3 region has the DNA TGCAGTGCTAGTGATGGGGGGGGGGGAGGCTACACCTTC. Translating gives CSASDGGGGGYTF.

Here the CDR3 DNA reads TGCAGTGCTAGAAAAGGGATCCAGCCCCAGCATTTT. Protein sequence: CSARKGIQPQHF. The chain combines TRBV20-1 with TRBJ1-5; no firm D call. Trimming cost V 2 bases and J 7 bases, with 9 bases left between them. The CDR3 runs to 12 residues. From germline, CDR1 is DFQATT and CDR2 SNEGSKA (reference sequence).

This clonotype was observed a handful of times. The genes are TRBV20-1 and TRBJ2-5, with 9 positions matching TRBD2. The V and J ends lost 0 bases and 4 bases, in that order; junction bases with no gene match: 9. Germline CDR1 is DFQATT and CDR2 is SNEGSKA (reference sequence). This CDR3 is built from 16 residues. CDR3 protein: CSARDYAGGGGETQYF. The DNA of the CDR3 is TGCAGTGCTAGAGATTATGCGGGGGGGGGTGGAGAGACCCAGTACTTC.

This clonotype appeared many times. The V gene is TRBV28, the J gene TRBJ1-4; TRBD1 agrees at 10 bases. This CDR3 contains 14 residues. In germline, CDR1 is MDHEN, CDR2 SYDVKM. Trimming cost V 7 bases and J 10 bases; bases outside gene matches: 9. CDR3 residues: CASNRDRGSGKLFF. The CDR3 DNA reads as TGTGCCAGCAACCGGGACAGGGGTTCGGGAAAACTGTTTTTT. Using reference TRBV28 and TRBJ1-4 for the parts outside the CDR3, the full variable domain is DVKVTQSSRYLVKRTGEKVFLECVQDMDHENMFWYRQDPGLGLRLIYFSYDVKMKEKGDIPEGYSVSREKKERFSLILESASTNQTSMYLCASNRDRGSGKLFFGSGTQLSVL.

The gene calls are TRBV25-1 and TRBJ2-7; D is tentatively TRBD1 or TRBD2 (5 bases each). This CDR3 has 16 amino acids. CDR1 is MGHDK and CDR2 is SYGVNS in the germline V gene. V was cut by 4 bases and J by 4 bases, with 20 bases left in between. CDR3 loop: CASSGGRVDNGYEQYF. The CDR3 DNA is TGTGCCAGCAGTGGGGGGAGAGTAGACAACGGATACGAGCAGTACTTC.

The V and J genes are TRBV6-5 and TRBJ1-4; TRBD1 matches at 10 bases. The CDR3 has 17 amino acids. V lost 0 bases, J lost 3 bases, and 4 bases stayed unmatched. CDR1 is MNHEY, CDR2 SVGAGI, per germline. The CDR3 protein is CASSYSGQGNSNEKLFF. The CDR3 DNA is TGTGCCAGCAGTTACTCGGGACAGGGGAATTCTAATGAAAAACTGTTTTTT.

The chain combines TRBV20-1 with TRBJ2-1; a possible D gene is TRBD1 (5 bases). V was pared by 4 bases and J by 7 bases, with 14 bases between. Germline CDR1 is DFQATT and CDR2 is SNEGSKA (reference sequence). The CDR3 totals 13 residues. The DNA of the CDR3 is TGCAGTGCTAAGGGGCCGCTGGCGAATGAGCAGTTCTTC. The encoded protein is CSAKGPLANEQFF.

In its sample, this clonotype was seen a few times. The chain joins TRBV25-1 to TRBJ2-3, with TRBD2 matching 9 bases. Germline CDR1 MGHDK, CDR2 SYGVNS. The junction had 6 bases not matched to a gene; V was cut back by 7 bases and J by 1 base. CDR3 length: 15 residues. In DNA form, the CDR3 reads TGTGCCAGCAACATAGCGGGGGCCGGCACAGATACGCAGTATTTT. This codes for CASNIAGAGTDTQYF.

CDR3 in DNA: TGTGCCAGCAGCTGGGACAGGGATGGGTCACCCCTCCACTTT. This sequence encodes CASSWDRDGSPLHF. V is TRBV7-2 and J is TRBJ1-6, with TRBD1 matching over 9 bases. Trimming removed 4 bases from V and 10 bases from J; junction bases left unmatched: 5. Germline V gene sequence: CDR1 SGHTA, CDR2 FQGNSA. The CDR3 covers 14 residues.